This T cell receptor beta chain derives from a study of T-cell reconstitution after alpha-beta-depleted transplantation in children. Study outcomes and limitations: At day 60, the high TCRbeta diversity found in some patients originated from recipient T cells and thymic progenitors that had survived. At the one-year point after transplant, T-cell counts and TCRbeta diversity were found to come mostly from T cells that had been newly produced. About two months after transplant, alpha-beta T cells reportedly came from several hundred expanded graft clones.

Many counts were recorded for this clonotype. The antigen is undetermined. The CDR3 has 17 residues. The germline gives CDR1 SGHVS, CDR2 FNYEAQ. Germline trimming cut 1 base from V and 8 bases from J; bases unmatched to any gene: 16. Preparation of the TCRbeta library used unique molecular identifiers. TCRdb re-called the PCR reads with MiXCR, one entry per CDR3 protein. The profile covers fewer than 85,000 distinct CDR3 sequences, with 12% to 15% appearing a single time and about 26% taken by the ten largest. The J gene is TRBJ1-2, the V gene TRBV7-6, with TRBD1 matching over 7 bases. The sequence was obtained from a male patient aged 2-15 years who had a stem cell transplant for acute lymphoblastic leukemia, so the T cells may come from the graft donor. Sequencing used PBMCs, mostly from graft donor cells, obtained 180 days after TCRalphabeta/CD19-depleted stem cell transplant. The CDR3 coding sequence is TGTGCCAGCAGCTTAGGTCGCAGGAACAGGGGCCAAGGGGGCTACACCTTC. This encodes CASSLGRRNRGQGGYTF.